These 23 T cell receptor beta chains came from one sample sequenced in a study of T-cell memory formation after mild COVID-19. MiXCR was run by TCRdb on the 5' RACE reads, yielding one entry per CDR3 protein. This table holds around 300,000 distinct CDR3 sequences, roughly 13% found once. Sequenced material: PBMCs or a T cell subset sorted from them (not recorded which). Receptors were obtained from a man aged 18 to 29 who had mild COVID-19 (a few samples of this study predate the infection). Cell type and time point are not known.

This clonotype showed up just a few times. J is TRBJ2-5 and V is TRBV3-1, with 13 bases identical to TRBD2. V lost 4 bases to trimming and J lost 9 bases; unmatched junction nucleotides: 8. Per the germline V gene, CDR1 is LGHDT and CDR2 is YNNKEL (reference sequence). The CDR3 contains 15 residues. This CDR3 is CASSPRTSGGPAQYF. The CDR3 DNA follows: TGTGCCAGCAGCCCCAGGACTAGCGGGGGCCCGGCCCAGTACTTC.

In its sample, this clonotype was seen a few times. The chain links TRBV5-7 to TRBJ1-5; TRBD1 is a possible D gene (6 bases). TRBV5-7 is recorded as an ORF, its role being uncertain. This CDR3 spans 13 amino acids. Trimming took 9 bases from V and 0 from J, leaving 10 bases between them. The chain's CDR3 is CAIEGGSNQPQHF. The CDR3 DNA reads TGTGCCATCGAGGGGGGTAGCAATCAGCCCCAGCATTTT.

J is TRBJ2-3 and V is TRBV9, with D uncertain. Germline V gene sequence: CDR1 SGDLS, CDR2 YYNGEE. V lost 0 bases and J 0 bases, leaving 2 bases between the germline ends. CDR3 length: 13 residues. CDR3 region: CASSVASTDTQYF. The CDR3 DNA is TGTGCCAGCAGCGTAGCCAGCACAGATACGCAGTATTTT.

J is TRBJ1-5 and V is TRBV28; D is unresolved. V was clipped by 4 bases and J by 6 bases, with 19 bases between them. CDR3 length: 16 residues. Germline CDR1 reads MDHEN; CDR2 reads SYDVKM. The CDR3 nucleotides are TGTGCCAGCAGTTATTTCCGACTCGTCAGAATTCAGCCCCAGCATTTT. This gives the protein CASSYFRLVRIQPQHF.

This clonotype has a handful of counts. The chain carries TRBV4-3 and TRBJ2-1; TRBD2 matches at 10 bases. This CDR3 comprises 16 residues. Germline-derived CDR1 and CDR2 are LGHNA and YSLEER. V was clipped by 4 bases and J by 7 bases; unmatched bases: 10. CDR3: CASSRSLAGARNEQFF. Written as DNA, the CDR3 is TGCGCCAGCAGCCGGTCCCTAGCGGGGGCCAGGAATGAGCAGTTCTTC.

This clonotype was counted between two and nine times. This chain links TRBV5-1 with TRBJ1-1; TRBD1 matches at 8 bases. The CDR3 runs to 15 residues. Losses at the gene ends were 3 bases for V and 4 bases for J; bases not matched to a gene: 8. Per germline, CDR1 SGHRS and CDR2 YFSETQ. The CDR3 region has the DNA TGCGCCAGCAGCTCCCTCTCTGGACAGGGCACTGAAGCTTTCTTT. Its protein product is CASSSLSGQGTEAFF.

This clonotype was found once. The rearrangement uses TRBV12-5 and TRBJ1-1; 9 bases map to TRBD1. The CDR3 runs to 16 residues. Trimming cost V 3 bases and J 7 bases; bases outside gene matches: 12. The germline V gene encodes CDR1 LGHNT and CDR2 FRNRAP. The CDR3, as DNA: TGTGCTAGTGGTTTTATACCGACAGGGGGAAGGGGTGAAGCTTTCTTT. Residues: CASGFIPTGGRGEAFF.

The chain has TRBV10-3 and TRBJ2-5; D ambiguous. This CDR3 spans 13 amino acids. Trimming shortened V by 10 bases and J by 5 bases, and 17 bases separated the two germline ends. The germline CDR1 and CDR2 sequences are ENHRY and SYGVKD. The CDR3 region has the DNA TGTGCCACCAGGATGATAGGCAGGGAGACCCAGTACTTC. Protein: CATRMIGRETQYF.

This clonotype was found many times. The V and J genes are TRBV7-9 and TRBJ1-1, with TRBD1 as a possible D gene (6 bases). Trimming took 5 bases from V and 3 from J, leaving 16 bases between them. The CDR3 totals 15 residues. Germline lookup yields CDR1 SEHNR and CDR2 FQNEAQ (reference sequence). The CDR3 loop reads CASSPARGADTEAFF. Written as DNA, the CDR3 is TGTGCCAGCAGCCCCGCGAGGGGGGCGGACACTGAAGCTTTCTTT.

The chain employs TRBV7-9 and TRBJ2-1; 8 nucleotides match TRBD1. Germline assignment: CDR1 SEHNR and CDR2 FQNEAQ (reference sequence). Trimming took 5 bases from V and 8 from J; bases not matched to a gene: 11. CDR3 length: 15 residues. The CDR3 region has the DNA TGTGCCAGCAGCATAACAGGGGGTAGCCTGGATGAGCAGTTCTTC. Its translation is CASSITGGSLDEQFF.

This clonotype appeared a few times. The chain carries TRBV29-1 and TRBJ2-3; D is unclear. This CDR3 is built from 13 residues. Germline values: CDR1 SQVTM, CDR2 ANQGSEA. V was pared by 4 bases and J by 3 bases, with 11 bases between. The CDR3 is CSVGSEMTDTQYF. CDR3 DNA: TGCAGCGTTGGCTCAGAAATGACAGATACGCAGTATTTT.

This clonotype has only a few counts. This chain joins TRBV2 and TRBJ2-3; D is unresolved. Per germline, CDR1 SNHLY and CDR2 FYNNEI. Deletions cut 7 bases from V and 0 bases from J, with 14 bases between. There are 15 residues in the CDR3. In nucleotides, the CDR3 is TGTGCCAGCACCTCCCGCCGGGCTAGCACAGATACGCAGTATTTT. This translates into CASTSRRASTDTQYF. Complete variable domain (other parts from reference TRBV2 and TRBJ2-3): EPEVTQTPSHQVTQMGQEVILRCVPISNHLYFYWYRQILGQKVEFLVSFYNNEISEKSEIFDDQFSVERPDGSNFTLKIRSTKLEDSAMYFCASTSRRASTDTQYFGPGTRLTVL.

This clonotype was observed a few times. The chain couples TRBV6-5 to TRBJ2-4; 8 bases map to TRBD1. The CDR3 contains 15 residues. Germline V gives CDR1 MNHEY, CDR2 SVGAGI. V trimming: 4 bases; J trimming: 4 bases; junction bases outside the gene matches: 6. The CDR3 reads CASSSSGGKKNIQYF. The CDR3 coding sequence is TGTGCCAGCAGTTCGTCAGGGGGCAAAAAAAACATTCAGTACTTC.

The table lists this clonotype with a few counts. This CDR3 is CASSQAGLQETQYF. CDR3 bases: TGTGCCAGCAGCCAAGCAGGGCTACAAGAGACCCAGTACTTC. This rearrangement joins TRBV3-1 to TRBJ2-5; tentatively, D is TRBD1 (5 bases). The CDR3 covers 14 residues. CDR1 LGHDT and CDR2 YNNKEL come from the germline V gene (reference sequence). Trimming took off 1 base at V and 2 bases at J, with 8 bases between the two ends.

V usage is TRBV5-1 and J usage is TRBJ2-5; 8 nucleotides align to TRBD1. The CDR3 is 15 amino acids. Germline assignment: CDR1 SGHRS and CDR2 YFSETQ. With V trimmed by 2 bases and J by 2 bases, 5 bases remained unmatched. CDR3 in DNA: TGCGCCAGCAGCTTACAGGGGGTCGGGCAAGAGACCCAGTACTTC. It translates to CASSLQGVGQETQYF.

The rearrangement links TRBV29-1 to TRBJ2-1; 9 bases map to TRBD1. The J segment lost 7 bases and the V segment lost 7 bases, leaving 8 bases of the junction unmatched. Germline loops: CDR1 SQVTM, CDR2 ANQGSEA. The CDR3 length is 13 residues. The CDR3 DNA follows: TGCAGCGGGGAAACAGGGGGCTCAAATGAGCAGTTCTTC. It translates to CSGETGGSNEQFF.

V gene TRBV15 combines with J gene TRBJ2-1, with 8 bases identical to TRBD1. Trimming removed 5 bases from V and 5 bases from J; junction bases left unmatched: 8. CDR3 length equals 15 residues. Germline-derived CDR1 and CDR2 are LNHNV and YYDKDF (reference sequence). The CDR3 loop is CATSSPGQGHNEQFF. The CDR3 coding sequence is TGTGCCACCAGCTCACCTGGACAGGGCCACAATGAGCAGTTCTTC.

This clonotype came up a few times. The chain couples TRBV6-2 or TRBV6-3 to TRBJ1-2; no clear D. CDR3 length equals 13 residues. V lost 6 bases to trimming and J lost 4 bases, with 12 bases between them. CDR1 and CDR2 (germline): MNHEY, SVGEGT. CDR3 in DNA: TGTGCCAGCAGGAACGGCGAAGGCTATGGCTACACCTTC. The encoded protein is CASRNGEGYGYTF.

This clonotype was detected a few times. The chain links TRBV7-8 to TRBJ2-2; tentatively, D is TRBD2 (5 bases). The CDR3 spans 13 residues. CDR1 is SGHVS and CDR2 is FQNEAQ in the germline V gene. Trimming cost V 6 bases and J 7 bases, with 12 bases left between them. The CDR3 region is CASRPLGGGELFF. The CDR3 DNA sequence: TGTGCCAGCAGACCCTTAGGAGGCGGGGAGCTGTTTTTT. The whole variable domain, filled in from reference TRBV7-8 and TRBJ2-2, reads GAGVSQSPRYKVAKRGQDVALRCDPISGHVSLFWYQQALGQGPEFLTYFQNEAQLDKSGLPSDRFFAERPEGSVSTLKIQRTQQEDSAVYLCASRPLGGGELFFGEGSRLTVL.

This chain uses TRBV28 with TRBJ2-7; D remains unclear. Trimming stripped 2 bases from V and 4 bases from J, with 6 bases between. The CDR3 length is 12 residues. CDR1 MDHEN and CDR2 SYDVKM come from the germline V gene. The CDR3 here is CASSLNLYEQYV. CDR3 DNA: TGTGCCAGCAGTTTAAACCTATACGAGCAGTACGTC.

This clonotype came up many times. CDR3 nucleotides: TGTGCCAGCAGCCAAGACAACCCGCTTGAGACCCAGTACTTC. The encoded protein is CASSQDNPLETQYF. V usage is TRBV3-1 and J usage is TRBJ2-5, with D uncertain. Trimming cost V 0 bases and J 5 bases, with 10 bases left between them. Germline CDR1 LGHDT, CDR2 YNNKEL (reference sequence). The CDR3 runs 14 residues.

This clonotype was seen ten or more times. The chain couples TRBV7-8 to TRBJ2-7, with 11 bases lining up with TRBD1. This CDR3 has 16 residues. Trimming cost V 4 bases and J 4 bases; bases outside gene matches: 9. Germline values: CDR1 SGHVS, CDR2 FQNEAQ. The CDR3 region is CASSSRPGQGGYEQYF. CDR3 sequence (DNA): TGTGCCAGCAGCTCACGACCGGGACAGGGGGGTTACGAGCAGTACTTC.

The chain recombines TRBV7-2 with TRBJ2-3, with TRBD2 matching 11 bases. CDR1 is SGHTA, CDR2 FQGNSA, per germline. Trimming removed 1 base from V and 8 bases from J; junction bases left unmatched: 14. The length of the CDR3 is 18 residues. The CDR3 DNA is TGTGCCAGCAGCTTAGTAGTTTCCCATAGCGGGGGGGCCGGTACGCAGTATTTT. It is translated as CASSLVVSHSGGAGTQYF.